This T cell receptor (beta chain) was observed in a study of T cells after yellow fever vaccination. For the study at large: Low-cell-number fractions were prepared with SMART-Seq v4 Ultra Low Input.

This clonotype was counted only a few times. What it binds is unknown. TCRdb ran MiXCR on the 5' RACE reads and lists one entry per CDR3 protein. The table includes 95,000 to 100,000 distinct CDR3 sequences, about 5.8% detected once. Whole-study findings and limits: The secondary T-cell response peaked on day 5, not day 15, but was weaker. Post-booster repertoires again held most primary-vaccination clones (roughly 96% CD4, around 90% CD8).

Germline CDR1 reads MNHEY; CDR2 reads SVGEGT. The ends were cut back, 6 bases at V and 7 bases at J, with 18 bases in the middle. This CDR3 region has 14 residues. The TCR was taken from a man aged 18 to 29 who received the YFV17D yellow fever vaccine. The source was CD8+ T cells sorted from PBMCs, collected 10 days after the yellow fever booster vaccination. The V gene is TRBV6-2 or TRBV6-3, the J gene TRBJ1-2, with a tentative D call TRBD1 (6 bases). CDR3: CASSLGQFRVGYTF. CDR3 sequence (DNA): TGTGCCAGCAGCCTTGGACAGTTCAGAGTTGGCTACACCTTC.